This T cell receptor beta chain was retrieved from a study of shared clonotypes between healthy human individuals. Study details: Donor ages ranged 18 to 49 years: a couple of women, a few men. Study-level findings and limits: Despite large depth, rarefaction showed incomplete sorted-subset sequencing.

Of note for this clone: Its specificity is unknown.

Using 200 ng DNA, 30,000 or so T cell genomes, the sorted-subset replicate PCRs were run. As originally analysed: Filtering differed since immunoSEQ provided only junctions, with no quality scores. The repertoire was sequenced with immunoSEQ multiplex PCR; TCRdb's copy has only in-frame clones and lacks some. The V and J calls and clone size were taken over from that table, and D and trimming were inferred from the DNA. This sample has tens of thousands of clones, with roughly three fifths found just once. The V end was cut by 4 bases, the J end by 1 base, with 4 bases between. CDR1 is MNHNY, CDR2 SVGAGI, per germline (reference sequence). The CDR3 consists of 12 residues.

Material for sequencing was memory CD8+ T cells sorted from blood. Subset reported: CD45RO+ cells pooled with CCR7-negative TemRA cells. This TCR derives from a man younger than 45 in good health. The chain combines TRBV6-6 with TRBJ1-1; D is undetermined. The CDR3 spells CASSLQNTEAFF. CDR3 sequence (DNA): TGTGCCAGCAGTTTACAGAACACTGAAGCTTTCTTT.